The 30 T cell receptor beta chains listed next were all sequenced from one sample in a study of T cell responses to AZD1222 COVID-19 vaccine. Some clones are missing from TCRdb's copy, which holds only in-frame ones; the method was immunoSEQ multiplex PCR. The table includes approximately 170,000 clones, 90% to 95% detected once. Sequenced material: peripheral blood, taken on day 0 of AZD1222 vaccination. Receptor source: an adult in good health.

This chain connects TRBV5-6 to TRBJ1-1; D is unresolved. CDR1 is SGHDT, CDR2 YYEEEE, per germline. This CDR3 region has 16 residues. Trimming cost V 4 bases and J 4 bases, with 20 bases left between them. CDR3 in DNA: TGTGCCAGCAGCCACCAAAACCTACGTGGGAGCACTGAAGCTTTCTTT. Translation: CASSHQNLRGSTEAFF.

A single count supports this clone. V is TRBV18 and J is TRBJ1-1; TRBD1 matches at 9 bases. The CDR3 runs to 14 residues. CDR1 KGHSH and CDR2 LQKENI come from the germline V gene. The V segment lost 6 bases and the J segment 8 bases; nucleotides outside the gene matches: 10. CDR3 DNA: TGTGCCAGCTCTCCCGGGACAGGGAGTGGGGAAGCTTTCTTT. Translating it yields CASSPGTGSGEAFF.

The V gene is TRBV20-1, the J gene TRBJ1-1; D is undetermined. The V gene lost 3 bases and the J gene lost 4 bases, with 12 bases spanning the gap. The CDR3 runs to 13 residues. Per germline, CDR1 DFQATT and CDR2 SNEGSKA (reference sequence). CDR3 loop: CSASGGWGTEAFF. For the CDR3, the DNA is TGCAGTGCTAGTGGAGGATGGGGCACTGAAGCTTTCTTT.

The chain uses TRBV6-1 and TRBJ2-1; 8 bases line up with TRBD2. Germline-derived CDR1 and CDR2 are MNHNS and SASEGT. With V trimmed by 3 bases and J by 6 bases, 7 bases remained unmatched. The CDR3 runs to 15 residues. CDR3 sequence: CASSDGGVSPNEQFF. In nucleotides, the CDR3 is TGTGCCAGCAGTGACGGGGGGGTGAGTCCCAATGAGCAGTTCTTC.

The CDR3: CASSLGGLAKNIQYF. The CDR3 DNA follows: TGTGCCAGCAGCTTGGGAGGGCTAGCCAAAAACATTCAGTACTTC. This chain joins TRBV5-6 and TRBJ2-4; a possible D gene is TRBD2 (5 bases). CDR1 and CDR2 (germline): SGHDT, YYEEEE. The CDR3 contains 15 residues. V lost 0 bases to trimming and J lost 0 bases, with 7 bases between them.

In regard to this clone: This CDR3 is also generated by other DNA sequences in the sample. The chain couples TRBV3-1 (or the pseudogene TRBV3-2) to TRBJ1-5; D is uncertain. V lost 1 base and J 5 bases, leaving 9 bases between the germline ends. Germline V gene sequence: CDR1 LGHDT, CDR2 YNNKEL (reference sequence). The CDR3 is made up of 14 amino acids. The CDR3 nucleotides are TGTGCCAGCAGCCAAGCAGGTGGAGATCAGCCCCAGCATTTT. Translated, it gives CASSQAGGDQPQHF.

The chain recombines TRBV6-2 or TRBV6-3 with TRBJ2-1; D unresolved. The V end lost 5 bases, the J end lost 5 bases, and 16 bases lay between the germline ends. The CDR3 contains 15 residues. Germline values: CDR1 MNHEY, CDR2 SVGEGT. The CDR3 bases are TGTGCCAGCAGTCTTACCTCCTCCGGGCACAATGAGCAGTTCTTC. Its translation is CASSLTSSGHNEQFF.

The chain uses TRBV6-5 and TRBJ1-4; D is unresolved. V was trimmed by 6 bases and J by 6 bases, leaving 8 bases between them. The CDR3 extends over 12 amino acids. From germline, CDR1 is MNHEY and CDR2 SVGAGI. As DNA, the CDR3 is TGTGCCAGCAGCCAGCCGGATGAAAAACTGTTTTTT. The encoded protein is CASSQPDEKLFF.

The chain combines TRBV7-8 with TRBJ1-6; D remains ambiguous. Trimming stripped 3 bases from V and 5 bases from J, with 14 bases between. Germline-derived CDR1 and CDR2 are SGHVS and FQNEAQ. The CDR3 is 16 amino acids. The CDR3 spells CASSFRLLGDNSPLHF. CDR3 nucleotides: TGTGCCAGCAGCTTTCGGTTGTTGGGCGATAATTCACCCCTCCACTTT.

The chain joins TRBV12-3 or TRBV12-4 to TRBJ1-6, with D hard to call. The CDR3 spans 13 residues. The V end lost 6 bases, the J end lost 7 bases, and 10 bases lay between the germline ends. CDR3 residues: CASRRQQNSPLHF. DNA for the CDR3: TGTGCCAGCAGGCGTCAGCAAAATTCACCCCTCCACTTT.

V is TRBV5-1 and J is TRBJ2-2; 7 nucleotides line up with TRBD1. The J segment lost 3 bases and the V segment lost 0 bases, leaving 11 bases of the junction unmatched. The CDR3 extends over 18 amino acids. From germline, CDR1 is SGHRS and CDR2 YFSETQ. CDR3 protein: CASSLVPGQGVDTGELFF. The CDR3 DNA is TGCGCCAGCAGCTTGGTGCCGGGGCAGGGGGTTGACACCGGGGAGCTGTTTTTT.

CDR3 nucleotide sequence: TGTGCCAGTAGTATAGTGAGGGGAAATCAGCCCCAGCATTTT. Encoded protein: CASSIVRGNQPQHF. The chain has TRBV19 and TRBJ1-5; perhaps TRBD1 as D (5 bases). The length of the CDR3 is 14 residues. The germline CDR1 and CDR2 sequences are LNHDA and SQIVND (reference sequence). V was shortened by 1 base and J by 4 bases, with 8 bases between the two germline ends.

J is TRBJ1-1 and V is TRBV6-5; 7 nucleotides align to TRBD1. J lost 5 bases, V lost 7 bases, and 13 bases had no gene match. Germline V gives CDR1 MNHEY, CDR2 SVGAGI. CDR3 size: 15 residues. The CDR3 DNA follows: TGTGCCAGCAAGGGAGGAAGCAGGGGGTTTACTGAAGCTTTCTTT. Amino acids: CASKGGSRGFTEAFF.

The chain carries TRBV6-5 and TRBJ2-1; 8 bases agree with TRBD2. This CDR3 is built from 15 residues. Germline assignment: CDR1 MNHEY and CDR2 SVGAGI. The J segment lost 3 bases and the V segment lost 4 bases, leaving 5 bases of the junction unmatched. This CDR3 is CASSLVAGSYNEQFF. Here the CDR3 DNA reads TGTGCCAGCAGTTTAGTAGCGGGAAGCTACAATGAGCAGTTCTTC.

This sequence joins TRBV6-2 or TRBV6-3 and TRBJ2-3; 10 positions match TRBD2. Germline V gives CDR1 MNHEY, CDR2 SVGEGT. V trimming: 6 bases; J trimming: 2 bases; junction bases outside the gene matches: 5. CDR3 length: 15 amino acids. The CDR3 coding sequence is TGTGCCAGCAGACCTAGCGGGGGATTCACAGATACGCAGTATTTT. It encodes CASRPSGGFTDTQYF.

The chain uses TRBV3-1 (or the pseudogene TRBV3-2) and TRBJ1-1; a possible D gene is TRBD1 (6 bases). This CDR3 contains 16 residues. CDR1 and CDR2 from the germline V gene are LGHDT and YNNKEL (reference sequence). The ends were cut back, 3 bases at V and 5 bases at J, with 19 bases in the middle. Here the CDR3 DNA reads TGTGCCAGCAGCCATCGCCCTGGGGGTAGGGGGACTGAAGCTTTCTTT. Its translation: CASSHRPGGRGTEAFF.

This chain links TRBV15 with TRBJ1-1, with D unclear. Germline CDR1 reads LNHNV; CDR2 reads YYDKDF (reference sequence). Trimming removed 4 bases at V and 4 bases at J, with 16 bases between. This CDR3 comprises 15 residues. This CDR3 reads CATSTARPPVTEAFF. The CDR3 DNA is TGTGCCACCAGCACTGCTAGGCCTCCCGTCACTGAAGCTTTCTTT.

The V gene is TRBV3-1 (or the pseudogene TRBV3-2), the J gene TRBJ1-2, with D perhaps TRBD1 (5 bases). The V gene's germline CDR1 is LGHDT and CDR2 YNNKEL (reference sequence). V gave up 0 bases and J gave up 8 bases, with 19 bases separating them. The length of the CDR3 is 16 residues. The CDR3 nucleotides read TGTGCCAGCAGCCAAGATATAAGGGGCGGGGGAAAAGGCTACACCTTC. Its protein product is CASSQDIRGGGKGYTF.

The chain links TRBV5-1 to TRBJ1-4; possible D gene TRBD1, 5 bases. CDR1 and CDR2 (germline): SGHRS, YFSETQ. Trimming left V 4 bases short and J 7 bases short, with 23 bases between. The CDR3 loop spans 17 amino acids. The CDR3 spells CASSVGGDSSGSEKLFF. The CDR3 bases are TGCGCCAGCAGCGTGGGAGGGGATTCGAGTGGTAGTGAAAAACTGTTTTTT.

The chain joins TRBV5-1 to TRBJ2-3; D is unresolved. CDR3 length equals 14 residues. Germline V gene data show CDR1 as SGHRS and CDR2 as YFSETQ. The V gene lost 0 bases and the J gene lost 2 bases, with 7 bases spanning the gap. In DNA form, the CDR3 reads TGCGCCAGCAGCTTGGGTCCCTTCACAGATACGCAGTATTTT. It is translated as CASSLGPFTDTQYF.

The rearrangement uses TRBV27 and TRBJ1-4; D remains unclear. Trimming cost V 4 bases and J 6 bases, with 18 bases left between them. Germline assignment: CDR1 MNHEY and CDR2 SMNVEV (reference sequence). The CDR3 is made up of 16 amino acids. For the CDR3, the DNA is TGTGCCAGCAGTTCCCGGCAGACACCCCCGCATGAAAAACTGTTTTTT. Its protein product is CASSSRQTPPHEKLFF.

V and J are TRBV10-1 and TRBJ2-7, with 9 bases identical to TRBD2. Unmatched junction bases numbered 2, after V lost 6 bases and J lost 2 bases. The CDR3 contains 13 residues. CDR1 and CDR2 (germline): WNHNN, SYGVQD (reference sequence). This chain's CDR3 is CASRPSGAYEQYF. CDR3 nucleotide sequence: TGCGCCAGCAGACCTAGCGGGGCCTACGAGCAGTACTTC.

This sequence joins TRBV10-3 and TRBJ1-5; D perhaps matches TRBD1 (5 bases). The V gene lost 3 bases and the J gene lost 6 bases, with 15 bases spanning the gap. Germline-derived CDR1 and CDR2 are ENHRY and SYGVKD. The CDR3 spans 15 residues. CDR3 region: CAISEGQRQGQPQHF. The DNA of the CDR3 is TGTGCCATCAGTGAAGGCCAGCGCCAGGGTCAGCCCCAGCATTTT.

This clone was recorded once. V usage is TRBV4-1 and J usage is TRBJ1-2; 8 nucleotides match TRBD1. V shed 3 bases, J shed 8 bases, and the junction held 8 bases outside the gene matches. The CDR3 spans 14 residues. The germline V gene has CDR1 MGHRA and CDR2 YSYEKL. This CDR3 is CASSQPGGGWGYTF. In DNA, the CDR3 is TGCGCCAGCAGCCAGCCAGGGGGCGGTTGGGGCTACACCTTC.

J is TRBJ2-7 and V is TRBV11-3; D is unresolved. Trimming cost V 0 bases and J 1 base, with 7 bases left between them. Germline-derived CDR1 and CDR2 are SGHNT and YENEEA. The length of the CDR3 is 14 residues. This chain's CDR3 is CASSLEASSYEQYF. In DNA form, the CDR3 reads TGTGCCAGCAGCTTAGAGGCCTCGTCCTACGAGCAGTACTTC.

The chain combines TRBV12-3 or TRBV12-4 with TRBJ1-2; a possible D gene is TRBD1 (5 bases). V shed 3 bases and J shed 7 bases, with 12 bases lying between them. This CDR3 comprises 13 residues. CDR3 DNA sequence: TGTGCCAGCAGTTTGCAGCCAAGGGGTGGCTACACCTTC. Its translation: CASSLQPRGGYTF.

The chain is built from TRBV19 and TRBJ1-1; 11 bases line up with TRBD1. Per germline, CDR1 LNHDA and CDR2 SQIVND (reference sequence). The CDR3 extends over 14 amino acids. V lost 10 bases and J lost 6; bases outside the gene matches: 10. CDR3 sequence: CATLDRGLSSEAFF. CDR3 DNA: TGTGCCACCTTGGACAGGGGGCTAAGTTCTGAAGCTTTCTTT.

The chain is built from TRBV5-4 and TRBJ2-1; 10 nucleotides align to TRBD2. Germline CDR1 SGHNT, CDR2 YYREEE (reference sequence). There are 15 residues in the CDR3. The trim removed 4 bases at V and 6 bases at J, leaving 7 bases unmatched. CDR3 in DNA: TGTGCCAGCAGCGCCGGGACTAGCGCCCGCAATGAGCAGTTCTTC. This translates into CASSAGTSARNEQFF. The full variable domain, with the rest looked up from reference TRBV5-4 and TRBJ2-1, is ETGVTQSPTHLIKTRGQQVTLRCSSQSGHNTVSWYQQALGQGPQFIFQYYREEENGRGNFPPRFSGLQFPNYSSELNVNALELDDSALYLCASSAGTSARNEQFFGPGTRLTVL.

The genes are TRBV19 and TRBJ1-1; the D is unclear. Trimming removed 1 base from V and 1 base from J, with 4 bases in between. Germline V gene sequence: CDR1 LNHDA, CDR2 SQIVND (reference sequence). This CDR3 contains 13 residues. As DNA, the CDR3 is TGTGCCAGTAGTATAGTACAGAACACTGAAGCTTTCTTT. Amino acids: CASSIVQNTEAFF.

The V and J genes are TRBV5-1 and TRBJ1-2; no reliable D call. The CDR3 runs to 13 residues. Germline-derived CDR1 and CDR2 are SGHRS and YFSETQ. V lost 5 bases and J 1 base, leaving 9 bases between the germline ends. CDR3 DNA: TGCGCCAGCAGTAAAGACGATAACTATGGCTACACCTTC. Its protein is CASSKDDNYGYTF.